The 25 T cell receptor beta chains below come from one sample, sequenced in a study of T cell responses to AZD1222 COVID-19 vaccine. Data came from immunoSEQ multiplex PCR; TCRdb stores just in-frame clones and leaves some out. The sample includes approximately 100,000 clones, 85% of them seen just once. The sample consisted of peripheral blood, taken 28 days after the second AZD1222 dose. These receptors all come from an adult who received the AZD1222 COVID-19 vaccine.

In nucleotides, the CDR3 is TGTGCTAGTGGTTTGACTGGGACTGAAGCTTTCTTT. Translated, it gives CASGLTGTEAFF. The rearrangement joins TRBV12-5 to TRBJ1-1; the D is unclear. The germline V gene has CDR1 LGHNT and CDR2 FRNRAP. The ends were cut back, 2 bases at V and 5 bases at J, with 6 bases in the middle. The CDR3 sequence is 12 residues long.

The genes are TRBV7-3 and TRBJ1-1; D is possibly TRBD1 (5 bases). Trimming stripped 5 bases from V and 5 bases from J, with 15 bases between. The CDR3 totals 14 residues. The germline CDR1 and CDR2 sequences are SGHTA and FQGTGA. The CDR3 DNA reads as TGTGCCAGCAGCCCCGGGGCGGGGGGAACTGAAGCTTTCTTT. Amino acid sequence: CASSPGAGGTEAFF.

The chain combines TRBV19 with TRBJ2-6; D is unclear. Trimming cost V 9 bases and J 0 bases, with 9 bases left between them. This CDR3 contains 14 residues. The germline gives CDR1 LNHDA, CDR2 SQIVND (reference sequence). CDR3 sequence reads: CASRKSSGANVLTF. The CDR3 DNA follows: TGTGCCAGCCGAAAGAGCTCTGGGGCCAACGTCCTGACTTTC.

The chain uses TRBV6-4 and TRBJ2-3; the match to TRBD2 covers 9 bases. Germline V gene sequence: CDR1 MRHNA, CDR2 SNTAGT. Losses at the gene ends were 3 bases for V and 8 bases for J; bases not matched to a gene: 9. There are 15 residues in the CDR3. The chain's CDR3 is CASSDALAGMSTQYF. CDR3 bases: TGTGCCAGCAGTGATGCGCTAGCGGGAATGAGTACGCAGTATTTT.

This clone showed up just once. The chain has TRBV5-1 and TRBJ2-1, with 10 bases fitting TRBD2. Trimming removed 0 bases from V and 16 bases from J; junction bases left unmatched: 10. The CDR3 extends over 14 amino acids. The germline V gene has CDR1 SGHRS and CDR2 YFSETQ. CDR3 coding DNA: TGCGCCAGCAGCTTGGAGGCTAGCGGGGGCCAGGGCTTCTTC. It yields the protein CASSLEASGGQGFF.

CDR3 sequence reads: CASSKVCTRVGDEKLFF. Written as DNA, the CDR3 is TGTGCCAGCAGCAAAGTCTGTACGAGGGTAGGGGACGAAAAACTGTTTTTT. The chain couples TRBV21-1 to TRBJ1-4. TRBV21-1 is termed a pseudogene. The CDR3 is made up of 17 amino acids.

The V and J genes are TRBV7-6 and TRBJ1-3, with 7 bases aligning to TRBD1. V was clipped by 5 bases and J by 1 base; unmatched bases: 8. CDR1 and CDR2 from the germline V gene are SGHVS and FNYEAQ. The CDR3 covers 16 residues. CDR3 loop: CASSPGGWGSGNTIYF. The CDR3 DNA follows: TGTGCCAGCAGCCCAGGGGGTTGGGGATCTGGAAACACCATATATTTT.

This sequence joins TRBV4-3 and TRBJ2-1; 7 nucleotides align to TRBD2. Trimming at V came to 4 bases and at J to 9 bases, leaving 18 bases not matched to a gene. Germline V gives CDR1 LGHNA, CDR2 YSLEER. The CDR3 covers 17 residues. CDR3 residues: CASSRPPWSSGWSEQFF. As DNA, the CDR3 is TGCGCCAGCAGCCGCCCGCCCTGGAGTAGCGGGTGGAGTGAGCAGTTCTTC.

The rearrangement links TRBV5-5 to TRBJ2-7; D gene unclear. Germline values: CDR1 SGHKS, CDR2 YYEKEE (reference sequence). V lost 0 bases and J 5 bases, leaving 6 bases between the germline ends. This CDR3 region has 12 residues. The CDR3 protein is CASSLGTDEQYF. CDR3 coding DNA: TGTGCCAGCAGCTTGGGGACGGACGAGCAGTACTTC.

This clone has more than one count but fewer than ten. The V and J genes are TRBV10-3 and TRBJ2-3; either TRBD1 or TRBD2 may supply D (7 bases each). CDR3 length equals 14 residues. The germline V gene has CDR1 ENHRY and CDR2 SYGVKD. V was pared by 5 bases and J by 2 bases, with 11 bases between. This CDR3 reads CAISPGGDTDTQYF. The CDR3 DNA sequence: TGTGCCATCAGTCCAGGGGGGGACACAGATACGCAGTATTTT.

The gene calls are TRBV3-1 (or the pseudogene TRBV3-2) and TRBJ2-7, with TRBD1 identical over 9 bases. Germline V gives CDR1 LGHDT, CDR2 YNNKEL (reference sequence). This CDR3 has 13 residues. The V and J ends lost 4 bases and 6 bases, in that order; junction bases with no gene match: 4. Here the CDR3 reads CASSPRTGVEQYF. CDR3 bases: TGTGCCAGCAGCCCACGGACAGGGGTCGAGCAGTACTTC.

The chain carries TRBV28 and TRBJ2-1; D not certain. The V gene lost 6 bases and the J gene lost 10 bases, with 13 bases spanning the gap. The CDR3 is 12 amino acids. CDR1 and CDR2 from the germline V gene are MDHEN and SYDVKM. CDR3 bases: TGTGCCAGCAGAACATCATCAAGGGAGCAGTTCTTC. Encoded protein: CASRTSSREQFF.

The chain combines TRBV5-4 with TRBJ2-2; the D gene is possibly TRBD2 (5 bases). The CDR3 is 14 residues long. Germline CDR1 and CDR2: SGHNT and YYREEE (reference sequence). Trimming removed 2 bases at V and 6 bases at J, with 11 bases between. The DNA for the CDR3 is TGTGCCAGCAGCTTAGGACTTCCAGCCGGGGAGCTGTTTTTT. Its translation: CASSLGLPAGELFF.

This clone was counted between two and nine times. This chain links TRBV30 with TRBJ1-1; D is uncertain. The V gene's germline CDR1 is GTSNPN and CDR2 SVGIG (reference sequence). Trimming cost V 2 bases and J 4 bases, with 17 bases left between them. The CDR3 is 15 amino acids. This chain's CDR3 is CAWSLLGREGTEAFF. The CDR3 nucleotides read TGTGCCTGGAGTCTACTTGGGCGGGAGGGCACTGAAGCTTTCTTT.

The CDR3 DNA reads as TGCACCAGCAGCTTGATCCGCAGGGAATTGCGTGGCTACACCTTC. It specifies CTSSLIRRELRGYTF. The chain couples TRBV1 to TRBJ1-2; the D call of TRBD1 is as the table states it, not checked on the DNA. TRBV1 is listed as a pseudogene. The length of the CDR3 is 15 residues.

The V gene is TRBV11-3, the J gene TRBJ2-7; 9 nucleotides match TRBD1. The CDR3 has 15 amino acids. V gave up 5 bases and J gave up 3 bases; unmatched junction bases: 8. Germline V CDR1 and CDR2: SGHNT, YENEEA. The CDR3 reads CASSPTGTGSYEQYF. For the CDR3, the DNA is TGTGCCAGCAGCCCCACCGGGACAGGGAGCTACGAGCAGTACTTC.

The CDR3 DNA reads TGTGCCAGTAGTATAGACCCTAGCGGGATCTTCGAGCAGTACTTC. Residues: CASSIDPSGIFEQYF. The chain recombines TRBV19 with TRBJ2-7, with 9 bases aligning to TRBD2. The CDR3 covers 15 residues. Trimming cost V 0 bases and J 6 bases; bases outside gene matches: 6. CDR1 LNHDA and CDR2 SQIVND come from the germline V gene (reference sequence).

The chain combines TRBV7-9 with TRBJ2-1, with 7 bases fitting TRBD2. The trim removed 5 bases at V and 5 bases at J, leaving 9 bases unmatched. The CDR3 extends over 15 amino acids. Germline CDR1 is SEHNR and CDR2 is FQNEAQ (reference sequence). This CDR3 is CASSRLASSHNEQFF. The CDR3, as DNA: TGTGCCAGCAGCCGACTAGCCAGTAGCCACAATGAGCAGTTCTTC.

This clone has a single count. The chain recombines TRBV29-1 with TRBJ1-1; a possible D gene is TRBD1 (5 bases). Germline loops: CDR1 SQVTM, CDR2 ANQGSEA. CDR3 length equals 11 residues. V was shortened by 4 bases and J by 4 bases, with 7 bases between the two germline ends. The CDR3 region has the DNA TGCAGCGTTGTGAGGGGCACTGAAGCTTTCTTT. Amino acid sequence: CSVVRGTEAFF.

The genes are TRBV11-2 and TRBJ2-1; 7 bases are a match to TRBD1. CDR1 and CDR2 (germline): SGHAT, FQNNGV. There are 17 residues in the CDR3. The J segment lost 7 bases and the V segment lost 1 base, leaving 13 bases of the junction unmatched. Here the CDR3 reads CASSLARADRAGNEQFF. For the CDR3, the DNA is TGTGCCAGCAGCTTAGCTCGAGCCGACAGGGCCGGAAATGAGCAGTTCTTC.

V usage is TRBV27 and J usage is TRBJ2-2; no clear D gene. This CDR3 comprises 12 residues. CDR1 MNHEY and CDR2 SMNVEV come from the germline V gene (reference sequence). Trimming left V 2 bases short and J 6 bases short, with 4 bases between. DNA for the CDR3: TGTGCCAGCAGTTTACCCGCCGGGGAGCTGTTTTTT. The encoded protein is CASSLPAGELFF.

The chain uses TRBV7-9 and TRBJ2-5; no definite D call. The CDR3 totals 12 residues. Germline CDR1 is SEHNR and CDR2 is FQNEAQ (reference sequence). The V end lost 3 bases, the J end lost 0 bases, and 2 bases lay between the germline ends. The CDR3 bases are TGTGCCAGCAGCTTCAACCAAGAGACCCAGTACTTC. It encodes CASSFNQETQYF.

This rearrangement joins TRBV7-9 to TRBJ2-3, with TRBD2 matching 12 bases. The CDR3 has 15 amino acids. The junction had 4 bases not matched to a gene; V was cut back by 4 bases and J by 5 bases. CDR1 and CDR2 (germline): SEHNR, FQNEAQ (reference sequence). CDR3 region: CASSSLAGGLDTQYF. The DNA for the CDR3 is TGTGCCAGCAGCTCACTAGCGGGAGGTCTAGATACGCAGTATTTT.

This rearrangement joins TRBV20-1 to TRBJ2-5; D is uncertain. From germline, CDR1 is DFQATT and CDR2 SNEGSKA (reference sequence). V shed 3 bases and J shed 5 bases, with 1 base lying between them. This CDR3 has 9 amino acids. Here the CDR3 DNA reads TGCAGTGCTAGGGAGACCCAGTACTTC. As protein: CSARETQYF.

This clone was recorded a few times. J is TRBJ1-2 and V is TRBV30, with 7 bases fitting TRBD1. Germline CDR1 reads GTSNPN; CDR2 reads SVGIG (reference sequence). The CDR3 contains 14 residues. J was trimmed by 2 bases and V by 4 bases; bases with no gene match: 7. CDR3 sequence (DNA): TGTGCCTGGAAGGGTGGCAGGGGGAACTATGGCTACACCTTC. Its protein is CAWKGGRGNYGYTF.